These T cell receptor beta chains were read from a single sample in a study of OX40 agonist ivuxolimab in advanced cancers. Assay: immunoSEQ multiplex PCR; the TCRdb copy retains only in-frame clones and omits some. The sample lists 55,000 to 70,000 clones, roughly 85% seen once, with around 3.2% in the top ten. The sequencing used CD4+ or CD8+ T cells sorted from blood, collected in a trial of the OX40 agonist ivuxolimab. All receptors come from an adult with an advanced solid tumor such as melanoma, head and neck, liver or kidney cancer. CDR3s include the opening cysteine and the closing phenylalanine or tryptophan. D genes are given only for firm matches. Expanded clones are given a class, and other clones once, few, many or no size at all.

>TRBV11-3|-|TRBJ1-1|13|-
TGTGCCAGCTGTAAACGGGGGATCACTGAAGCTTTCTTT
CASCKRGITEAFF
>TRBV27|-|TRBJ2-5|13|-
TGTGCCAGCAGTGGGGGGAACCAAGAGACCCAGTACTTC
CASSGGNQETQYF
>TRBV2|-|TRBJ2-3|20|-
TGTGCCAGTCGACGAAACCATGGTGCGGGAACCTTAACAGGCACAGATACGCAGTATTTT
CASRRNHGAGTLTGTDTQYF
>TRBV5-5|-|TRBJ2-1|16|-
TGTGCCAGCAGCTTGGGATGGAGTACAAGGCTCAATGAGCAGTTCTTC
CASSLGWSTRLNEQFF
>TRBV9|-|TRBJ2-5|15|TRBD2
TGTGCCAGCAGCCCCGGGACTAGCGAGGAAGAGACCCAGTACTTC
CASSPGTSEEETQYF
>TRBV19|-|TRBJ1-6|14|-
TGTGCCAGTAGTAAGATCTCCTATAATTCACCCCTCCACTTT
CASSKISYNSPLHF
>TRBV11-2|-|TRBJ2-3|18|-
TGTGCCAGCAGCTTAGGCGCGGGTGGGACACCCAGCACAGATACGCAGTATTTT
CASSLGAGGTPSTDTQYF
>TRBV27|-|TRBJ1-2|13|TRBD1
TGTGCCAGCAGCCTCTCAGGGGGGGACGGCTACACCTTC
CASSLSGGDGYTF
>TRBV4-2|-|TRBJ2-3|14|-
TGTGCCAGCAGGGGCGGACCTAGCACAGATACGCAGTATTTT
CASRGGPSTDTQYF
>TRBV7-2|once|TRBJ2-3|15|TRBD2
TGTGCCAGCAGCGTTCAGCGGGGGGACACAGATACGCAGTATTTT
CASSVQRGDTDTQYF
>TRBV4-2|-|TRBJ1-6|14|TRBD1
TGTGCCAGCAGCCCGGACAGGGCTGGTTCACCCCTCCACTTT
CASSPDRAGSPLHF
>TRBV6-1|-|TRBJ2-2|14|-
TGTGCCAGCGGCCACAGAGGGTACACCGGGGAGCTGTTTTTT
CASGHRGYTGELFF
>TRBV25-1|-|TRBJ1-4|14|TRBD1
TGTGCCAGCAGTGTGGGACAGCGGGAGGAAAAACTGTTTTTT
CASSVGQREEKLFF
>TRBV30|-|TRBJ2-6|15|-
TGTGCCGGACTAAACCAGGGCTCTGGGGCCAACGTCCTGACTTTC
CAGLNQGSGANVLTF
>TRBV4-3|-|TRBJ1-6|13|-
TGCGCCAGCAGCCAAGTAGAGAATTCACCCCTCCACTTT
CASSQVENSPLHF
>TRBV6-6|-|TRBJ2-2|15|TRBD1
TGTGCCAGCAGTTACTCGACAGGGGGAACCGGGGAGCTGTTTTTT
CASSYSTGGTGELFF
>TRBV4-2|-|TRBJ2-7|14|-
TGTGCCAGCAGCCAAGATATAGGGGGGTACGAGCAGTACTTC
CASSQDIGGYEQYF